The sequence of this T cell receptor beta chain was determined in a study of cytomegalovirus exposure and HLA in healthy donors. Study overall: There were a few hundred genotyped donors. Of these, about 86% fell in the genetic ancestry cluster associated with self-reported Caucasian donors. Study-level points and caveats: HLA alleles were associated with around 17,000 TCR beta sequences in a later analysis at 0.05 false discovery rate.

V gave up 7 bases and J gave up 7 bases; unmatched junction bases: 13. The CDR3 consists of 15 residues. Germline V gene lookup returns CDR1 MNHEY and CDR2 SVGAGI. The study sampled nominally healthy donors, though unrecorded immune exposures were likely. Details on this clone: Its antigen remains unknown.

The study ran its PCR with 60 Vbeta and 13 Jbeta primers. TCRdb keeps only in-frame clones here, not all; method: immunoSEQ multiplex PCR. The table lists approximately 100,000 clones, over 60% of them singletons, with roughly 5% in the top ten. The chain employs TRBV6-5 and TRBJ2-4, with 7 bases fitting TRBD1. Sample: PBMCs. The origin of this receptor is a female donor in good health and CMV-seropositive. The CDR3 loop reads CASTIDRTRGNIQYF. DNA for the CDR3: TGTGCCAGCACAATCGATCGGACCAGGGGGAACATTCAGTACTTC.